Below, 2 T cell receptor beta chains from the same sample are listed, as sequenced in a study of cytomegalovirus exposure and HLA in healthy donors. PCR involved 60 Vbeta and 13 Jbeta primers. This table comes from immunoSEQ multiplex PCR, and its TCRdb copy is limited to in-frame clones, with some not included. This sample carries some 200,000 clones, 82% of them seen once, and the ten largest clones take about 0.8%. The sequencing sample was made of PBMCs. These receptors originate from a woman aged 18-35 years in good health and CMV-seronegative.

The CDR3 coding sequence is TGTGCCAGCAGTTTATCTGGTGGGGGCGGCACTGAAGCTTTCTTT. It translates to CASSLSGGGGTEAFF. V usage is TRBV27 and J usage is TRBJ1-1, with D perhaps matching TRBD1 (6 bases). The CDR3 extends over 15 amino acids. Germline V gene sequence: CDR1 MNHEY, CDR2 SMNVEV (reference sequence). Trimming took 0 bases from V and 4 from J, leaving 12 bases between them.

This clone is a singleton in its sample. This rearrangement joins TRBV7-9 to TRBJ2-7, with D possibly TRBD2 on 5 matching bases. The germline V and J ends were trimmed by 6 bases and 0 bases, with 15 bases remaining between them. Germline CDR1 is SEHNR and CDR2 is FQNEAQ (reference sequence). CDR3 length equals 15 residues. CDR3 protein: CASRGAGVSSYEQYF. As DNA, the CDR3 is TGTGCCAGCAGAGGTGCCGGGGTCTCCTCCTACGAGCAGTACTTC.